Presented here are 14 T cell receptor beta chains from one specimen sequenced in a study of T cells in Graves' hyperthyroidism and ophthalmopathy. Amplification yielded TCR beta CDR3 regions, with RNA transcripts as the source. Using the HTBI primer set, a first-round RT-PCR was run on the TCR CDR3. TCRdb re-called the multiplex PCR reads through MiXCR, storing one row per CDR3 protein. In the table there are fewer than 650,000 distinct CDR3 sequences, 12% to 15% of which are singletons. The sequenced material came from blood. The receptors come from a woman between 40 and 50 years old with Graves' hyperthyroidism.

This clonotype was seen a few times. The chain is built from TRBV18 and TRBJ2-5; TRBD2 matches 8 bases. V was pared by 8 bases and J by 5 bases, with 16 bases of the junction left unmatched. CDR3 length: 16 amino acids. Per germline, CDR1 KGHSH and CDR2 LQKENI. The CDR3 nucleotides read TGTGCCAGCAGTGCCCTGGGAGCGGGAGTGGGGGAGACCCAGTACTTC. The encoded protein is CASSALGAGVGETQYF.

This clonotype showed up many times. This chain uses TRBV2 with TRBJ2-1; 15 positions agree with TRBD2. This CDR3 spans 18 amino acids. Germline CDR1 is SNHLY and CDR2 is FYNNEI. Trimming took 6 bases from V and 8 from J; bases not matched to a gene: 14. CDR3 sequence: CASRRGAAGLAGGDEQFF. For the CDR3, the DNA is TGTGCCAGCAGGAGAGGAGCAGCAGGACTAGCGGGAGGGGATGAGCAGTTCTTC.

This clonotype came up a few times. This chain links TRBV5-1 with TRBJ1-1; 7 bases are shared with TRBD1. The CDR3 is 16 amino acids. V dropped 4 bases and J dropped 0; count of bases not matched to a gene: 9. Germline CDR1 reads SGHRS; CDR2 reads YFSETQ. The CDR3 DNA reads as TGCGCCAGCAGCCTACGTCGACAGGGTTTGAACACTGAAGCTTTCTTT. The encoded protein is CASSLRRQGLNTEAFF.

This clonotype was observed many times. The rearrangement links TRBV28 to TRBJ2-3, with TRBD2 identical over 10 bases. There are 18 residues in the CDR3. With 3 bases clipped from V and 5 bases from J, the junction kept 14 bases outside the gene matches. Germline CDR1 is MDHEN and CDR2 is SYDVKM. Here the CDR3 reads CASSFALLASGSQDTQYF. In DNA form, the CDR3 reads TGTGCCAGCAGTTTTGCCCTACTTGCTAGCGGGAGCCAAGATACGCAGTATTTT.

This clonotype was detected ten times or more. The V gene is TRBV7-2, the J gene TRBJ2-3; unclear D gene. This CDR3 is built from 17 residues. Germline CDR1 is SGHTA and CDR2 is FQGNSA. V lost 2 bases and J 0 bases, leaving 15 bases between the germline ends. The CDR3 DNA reads as TGTGCCAGCAGCTTATTGGGATTTGGGGTTAGCACAGATACGCAGTATTTT. Protein sequence: CASSLLGFGVSTDTQYF.

The count of this clonotype is one. This chain uses TRBV4-1 with TRBJ2-1; D might be TRBD1 or TRBD2, each matching 5 bases. The CDR3 runs to 17 residues. The ends were cut back, 1 base at V and 2 bases at J, with 15 bases in the middle. Germline V gene data show CDR1 as MGHRA and CDR2 as YSYEKL. In nucleotides, the CDR3 is TGCGCCAGCAGCCAAGTAGTAGGGACGCAAGCCTACAATGAGCAGTTCTTC. This gives the protein CASSQVVGTQAYNEQFF.

This clonotype was recorded at least ten times. The CDR3 is CASSLMSPSNQPQHF. CDR3 sequence (DNA): TGTGCCAGCAGTCTGATGAGCCCTAGCAATCAGCCCCAGCATTTT. V usage is TRBV6-2 or TRBV6-3 and J usage is TRBJ1-5; D is undetermined. The germline gives CDR1 MNHEY, CDR2 SVGEGT. This CDR3 spans 15 amino acids. V lost 5 bases, J lost 0 bases, and 11 bases lay in between.

With respect to this clonotype: Since a much larger clone is just one base distant, this may be a read error. The J gene is TRBJ2-1, the V gene TRBV7-8, with D perhaps TRBD2 (6 bases). Germline loops: CDR1 SGHVS, CDR2 FQNEAQ. The CDR3 has 14 amino acids. Written as DNA, the CDR3 is TGTGCCAGCAGCTTAGGTCTAGCGTACAATGAGCGGTTCTTC. Protein product: CASSLGLAYNERFF.

The table lists this clonotype with many counts. DNA of the CDR3: TGTGCCAGCAGTTATCTGGTTTCGGGAGGGCCCTCTGAGCAGTTCTTC. Its translation: CASSYLVSGGPSEQFF. The chain uses TRBV27 and TRBJ2-1, with 8 nucleotides matching TRBD2. V was clipped by 4 bases and J by 9 bases; unmatched bases: 14. The CDR3 has 16 residues. Looked up from germline, CDR1 is MNHEY and CDR2 is SMNVEV (reference sequence).

This clonotype was recorded a few times. CDR3: CSVHLGTSGTGANVLTF. In nucleotides, the CDR3 is TGCAGCGTCCACTTGGGGACTAGCGGGACTGGGGCCAACGTCCTGACTTTC. The chain couples TRBV29-1 to TRBJ2-6; 13 positions agree with TRBD2. CDR3 size: 17 residues. Germline V lookup: CDR1 SQVTM, CDR2 ANQGSEA. Trimming removed 6 bases from V and 2 bases from J; junction bases left unmatched: 7.

This clonotype was recorded at least ten times. The chain links TRBV7-2 to TRBJ2-3; no clear D. This CDR3 is built from 15 residues. Trimming took off 4 bases at V and 4 bases at J, with 15 bases between the two ends. Germline lookup yields CDR1 SGHTA and CDR2 FQGNSA. The CDR3 loop reads CASSYGLTDPDTQYF. Here the CDR3 DNA reads TGTGCCAGCAGCTACGGGTTGACGGACCCAGATACGCAGTATTTT. Full variable domain (rest looked up from reference TRBV7-2 and TRBJ2-3): GAGVSQSPSNKVTEKGKDVELRCDPISGHTALYWYRQSLGQGLEFLIYFQGNSAPDKSGLPSDRFSAERTGGSVSTLTIQRTQQEDSAVYLCASSYGLTDPDTQYFGPGTRLTVL.

This chain uses TRBV6-1 with TRBJ1-5; no firm D call. V lost 3 bases, J lost 7 bases, and 10 bases lay in between. CDR1 and CDR2 (germline): MNHNS, SASEGT. The CDR3 consists of 13 residues. CDR3 amino acids: CASSDNPEQPQHF. In DNA form, the CDR3 reads TGTGCCAGCAGTGACAATCCGGAACAGCCCCAGCATTTT.

This clonotype was counted ten times or more. The rearrangement uses TRBV5-1 and TRBJ2-5, with D perhaps given as TRBD1 or TRBD2 (5 bases each). The length of the CDR3 is 13 residues. Between the trimmed V and J ends, which lost 6 bases and 5 bases, there was a span of 14 bases. Germline assignment: CDR1 SGHRS and CDR2 YFSETQ. CDR3 DNA: TGCGCCAGCAAATCAGGGTCGGGGGAGACCCAGTACTTC. It codes for CASKSGSGETQYF.

This clonotype was counted many times. The rearrangement uses TRBV5-5 and TRBJ2-1; TRBD2 agrees at 11 bases. CDR3 size: 19 residues. The germline CDR1 and CDR2 sequences are SGHKS and YYEKEE (reference sequence). V shed 1 base, J shed 0 bases, and the junction held 9 bases outside the gene matches. CDR3 DNA sequence: TGTGCCAGCAGCTTGTTGGGACTAGCGGCCCAAAGCTCCTACAATGAGCAGTTCTTC. This codes for CASSLLGLAAQSSYNEQFF.